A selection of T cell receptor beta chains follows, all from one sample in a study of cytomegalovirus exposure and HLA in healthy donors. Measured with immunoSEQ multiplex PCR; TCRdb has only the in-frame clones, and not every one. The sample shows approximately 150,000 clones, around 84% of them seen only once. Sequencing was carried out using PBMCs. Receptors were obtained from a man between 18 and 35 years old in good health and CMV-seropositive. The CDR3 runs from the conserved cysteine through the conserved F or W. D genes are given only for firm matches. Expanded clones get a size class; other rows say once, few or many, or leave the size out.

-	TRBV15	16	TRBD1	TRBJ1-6	TGTGCCACCAGTAAGTCGGGGCAGGGGACAGGCTCACCCCTCCACTTT	CATSKSGQGTGSPLHF
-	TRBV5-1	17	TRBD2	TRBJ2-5	TGCGCCAGCAGCCCAGGATCCCTAGCGGGAGTCGGAGAGACCCAGTACTTC	CASSPGSLAGVGETQYF
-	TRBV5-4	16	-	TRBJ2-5	TGTGCCAGCAGCTTTTTAAACCCAGGACAGCAAGAGACCCAGTACTTC	CASSFLNPGQQETQYF
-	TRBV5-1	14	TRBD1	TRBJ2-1	TGCGCCAGCAGCTCCAGACAGGGCTACAATGAGCAGTTCTTC	CASSSRQGYNEQFF
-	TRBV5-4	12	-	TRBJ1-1	TGTGCCAGCAGCTTACCGGGAACTGAAGCTTTCTTT	CASSLPGTEAFF
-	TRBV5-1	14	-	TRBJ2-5	TGCGCCAGCAGCTTAGTCGCGGGGAAAGAGACCCAGTACTTC	CASSLVAGKETQYF
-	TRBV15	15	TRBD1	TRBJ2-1	TGTGCCACCAGCAGGGGCCGGACAGGGTCCAATGAGCAGTTCTTC	CATSRGRTGSNEQFF
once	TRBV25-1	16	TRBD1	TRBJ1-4	TGTGCCAGCAGTGGAGGGACAGTGCTGGTCGGTGAAAAACTGTTTTTT	CASSGGTVLVGEKLFF
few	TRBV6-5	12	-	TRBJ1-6	TGTGCCAGCAGGTCTTTCTCGTCACCCCTCCACTTT	CASRSFSSPLHF
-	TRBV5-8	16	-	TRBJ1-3	TGTGCCAGCAGCCGGGGACATAGTCCCTCTGGAAACACCATATATTTT	CASSRGHSPSGNTIYF
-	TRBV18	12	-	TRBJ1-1	TGTGCCAGCTCACCCCAGACAGCTGAAGCTTTCTTT	CASSPQTAEAFF
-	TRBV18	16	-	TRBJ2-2	TGTGCCAGCTCACCGGGCGGGAATTTTAACACCGGGGAGCTGTTTTTT	CASSPGGNFNTGELFF
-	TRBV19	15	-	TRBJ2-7	TGTGCCAGTAGTTTAGGAGGGTTTGGCTCCTACGAGCAGTACTTC	CASSLGGFGSYEQYF
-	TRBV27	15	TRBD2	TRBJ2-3	TGTGCCAGCAGTTTTAAGCGGGGGGGATCAGATACGCAGTATTTT	CASSFKRGGSDTQYF
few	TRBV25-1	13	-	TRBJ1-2	TGTGCCAGCAGTGACAGAGAGGCCTATGGCTACACCTTC	CASSDREAYGYTF
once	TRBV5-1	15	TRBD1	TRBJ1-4	TGCGCCAGCAGCACGAGGGACAGGGCGAATGAAAAACTGTTTTTT	CASSTRDRANEKLFF
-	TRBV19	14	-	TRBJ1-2	TGTGCCAGTAGTATAGTCAGGACAGACTATGGCTACACCTTC	CASSIVRTDYGYTF
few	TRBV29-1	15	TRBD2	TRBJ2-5	TGCAGCGTTGGGGGGGGGACCCAGAGGGAAGAGACCCAGTACTTC	CSVGGGTQREETQYF
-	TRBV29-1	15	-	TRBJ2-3	TGCAGCGTTGGGACCGGGACACAACACACAGATACGCAGTATTTT	CSVGTGTQHTDTQYF
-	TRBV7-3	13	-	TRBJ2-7	TGTGCCAGCAGCTTAAAGGGGGAGGGCGAGCAGTACTTC	CASSLKGEGEQYF
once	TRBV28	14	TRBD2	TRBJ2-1	TGTGCCAGCGGAAAGCGGGGGGGATACAATGAGCAGTTCTTC	CASGKRGGYNEQFF
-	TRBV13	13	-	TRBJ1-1	TGTGCCAGCAGCTTAATTGGGAGTACTGAAGCTTTCTTT	CASSLIGSTEAFF
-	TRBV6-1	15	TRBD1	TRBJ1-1	TGTGCCAGCAGTGAGAGGGACAGCATGAACACTGAAGCTTTCTTT	CASSERDSMNTEAFF
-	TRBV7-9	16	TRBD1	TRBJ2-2	TGTGCCAGCAGCTTACCGACAGGGGGGACCACCGGGGAGCTGTTTTTT	CASSLPTGGTTGELFF
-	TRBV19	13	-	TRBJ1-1	TGTGCCAGTAGTAGCAGACGGGACACTGAAGCTTTCTTT	CASSSRRDTEAFF
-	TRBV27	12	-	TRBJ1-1	TGTGCCAGCAGTCTTCGAGGAAATGAAGCTTTCTTT	CASSLRGNEAFF
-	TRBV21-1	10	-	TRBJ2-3	TGTGCCAGCGGCCAAGATACGCAGTATTTT	CASGQDTQYF
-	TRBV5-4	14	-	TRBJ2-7	TGTGCCAGCAGCCCCGGGACTTCAGGGATCGAGCAGTACTTC	CASSPGTSGIEQYF
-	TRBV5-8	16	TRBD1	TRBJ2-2	TGTGCCAGCAGCTTGGCACAGGGGGCGGACACCGGGGAGCTGTTTTTT	CASSLAQGADTGELFF
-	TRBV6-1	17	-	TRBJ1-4	TGTGCCAGCAGTGATGAGTTCTCCGGCGGGCCTCGGGAAAAACTGTTTTTT	CASSDEFSGGPREKLFF
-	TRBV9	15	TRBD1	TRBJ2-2	TGTGCCAGCAGCGTAGACCGACAGGGGCCCGGGGAGCTGTTTTTT	CASSVDRQGPGELFF
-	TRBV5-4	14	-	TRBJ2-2	TGTGCCAGCAGTCTCGGGGGAGACACCGGGGAGCTGTTTTTT	CASSLGGDTGELFF
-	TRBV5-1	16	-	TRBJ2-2	TGCGCCAGCAGCGATCACAGGGTCGCCGACACCGGGGAGCTGTTTTTT	CASSDHRVADTGELFF
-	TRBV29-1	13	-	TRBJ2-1	TGCAGCGTTGGCCGGGGGAGATTTGATGAGCAGTTCTTC	CSVGRGRFDEQFF
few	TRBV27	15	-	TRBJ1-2	TGTGCCAGCAGTTTAAAGAGCGGGGGTATCTTGGGCTACACCTTC	CASSLKSGGILGYTF
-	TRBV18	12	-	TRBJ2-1	TGTGCCAGCTCACCTACCTCACTAGAGCAGTTCTTC	CASSPTSLEQFF
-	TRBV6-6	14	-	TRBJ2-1	TGTGCCAGCGGTTTGAGGGAGAAGATCGGTGAGCAGTTCTTC	CASGLREKIGEQFF
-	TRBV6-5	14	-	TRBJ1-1	TGTGCCAGCAGGGTACTACAGGGGAACACTGAAGCTTTCTTT	CASRVLQGNTEAFF
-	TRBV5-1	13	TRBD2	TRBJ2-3	TGCGCCAGCAGCTTGGATACTAGCGGCCAGCAGTATTTT	CASSLDTSGQQYF
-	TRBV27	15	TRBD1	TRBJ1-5	TGTGCCAGCAGTGCCCGCAGGGGGCGAGATCAGCCCCAGCATTTT	CASSARRGRDQPQHF